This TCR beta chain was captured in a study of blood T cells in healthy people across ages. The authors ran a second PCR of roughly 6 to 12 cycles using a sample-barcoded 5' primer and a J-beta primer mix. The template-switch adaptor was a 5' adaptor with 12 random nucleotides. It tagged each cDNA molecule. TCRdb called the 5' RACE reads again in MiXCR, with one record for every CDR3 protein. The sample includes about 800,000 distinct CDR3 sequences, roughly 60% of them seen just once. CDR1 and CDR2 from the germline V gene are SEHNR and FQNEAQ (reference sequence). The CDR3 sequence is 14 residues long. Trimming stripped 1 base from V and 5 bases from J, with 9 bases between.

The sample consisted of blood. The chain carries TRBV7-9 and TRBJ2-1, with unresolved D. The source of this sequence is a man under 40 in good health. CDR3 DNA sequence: TGTGCCAGCAGCTTAGTAGTAAGCGACAATGAGCAGTTCTTC. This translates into CASSLVVSDNEQFF.